These 5 T cell receptor beta chains were all obtained from the same sample, sequenced in a study of early T cells in non-severe SARS-CoV-2 infection. TCRdb re-analysed the 5' RACE reads in MiXCR, keeping a single row per CDR3 protein. The sample contains 32,000 or so distinct CDR3 sequences, roughly 6% of which appear only once. The sample was whole blood. The source is an adult who was a healthcare worker with PCR-confirmed SARS-CoV-2 infection or an uninfected control (not recorded which).

The table lists this clonotype with many counts. The V and J genes are TRBV10-1 and TRBJ1-1; D might be TRBD1 (5 bases). V dropped 2 bases and J dropped 8 bases, with 12 bases sitting between them. The CDR3 length is 13 residues. CDR1 WNHNN and CDR2 SYGVQD come from the germline V gene (reference sequence). The DNA of the CDR3 is TGCGCCAGCAGTGAGCCCGGGACGGCAGAAGCTTTCTTT. Translating gives CASSEPGTAEAFF.

There are a few counts of this clonotype. V and J are TRBV4-2 and TRBJ2-6; 7 bases line up with TRBD1. Germline V gives CDR1 LGHNA, CDR2 YNFKEQ. Losses at the gene ends were 3 bases for V and 2 bases for J; bases not matched to a gene: 7. This CDR3 has 17 residues. In DNA form, the CDR3 reads TGTGCCAGCAGCCAGTCTTGGCAGGGGGCTGGGGCCAACGTCCTGACTTTC. This gives the protein CASSQSWQGAGANVLTF.

This clonotype was observed many times. V is TRBV7-6 and J is TRBJ2-1; 7 positions match TRBD2. Unmatched junction bases numbered 6, after V lost 0 bases and J lost 4 bases. CDR1 and CDR2 from the germline V gene are SGHVS and FNYEAQ. This CDR3 has 16 amino acids. CDR3 in amino acids: CASSLASGKWYNEQFF. CDR3 DNA sequence: TGTGCCAGCAGCTTAGCCAGCGGGAAGTGGTACAATGAGCAGTTCTTC.

This clonotype was found many times. The chain recombines TRBV28 with TRBJ2-7; a possible D gene is TRBD2 (5 bases). In germline, CDR1 is MDHEN, CDR2 SYDVKM. This CDR3 region has 13 residues. V was clipped by 3 bases and J by 4 bases, with 10 bases between them. CDR3 DNA: TGTGCCAGCAGTTTGCCCCCGGGATACGAGCAGTACTTC. Residues: CASSLPPGYEQYF.

V usage is TRBV28 and J usage is TRBJ1-6; possible D gene TRBD1, 5 bases. CDR3 size: 15 residues. The ends were cut back, 1 base at V and 6 bases at J, with 10 bases in the middle. Germline CDR1 and CDR2: MDHEN and SYDVKM. Here the CDR3 reads CASSLFRRGNSPLHF. The CDR3, as DNA: TGTGCCAGCAGTTTATTCAGGAGGGGTAATTCACCCCTCCACTTT.